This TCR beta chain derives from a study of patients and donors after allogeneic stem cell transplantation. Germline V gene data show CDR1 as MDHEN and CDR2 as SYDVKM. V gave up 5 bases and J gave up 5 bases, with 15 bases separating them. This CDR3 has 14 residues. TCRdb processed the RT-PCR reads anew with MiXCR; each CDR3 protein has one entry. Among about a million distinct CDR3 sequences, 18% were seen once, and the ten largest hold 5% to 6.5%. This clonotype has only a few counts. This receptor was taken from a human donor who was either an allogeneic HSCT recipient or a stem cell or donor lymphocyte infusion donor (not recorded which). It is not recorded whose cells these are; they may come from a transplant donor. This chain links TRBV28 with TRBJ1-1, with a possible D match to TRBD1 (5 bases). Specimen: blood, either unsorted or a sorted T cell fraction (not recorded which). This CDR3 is CASSVIGDLTEAFF. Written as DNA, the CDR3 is TGTGCCAGCAGTGTAATAGGGGACTTGACTGAAGCTTTCTTT.